The 9 T cell receptor beta chains listed next were all sequenced from one sample in a study of blood T cells in healthy people across ages. Next came a second PCR, run for roughly 6 to 11 cycles, which used a sample-barcoded 5' primer along with a J-beta primer mix. TCRdb itself ran the 5' RACE reads through MiXCR, one entry per CDR3 protein. The repertoire holds about 760,000 distinct CDR3 sequences, with around a quarter as singletons. This same sample was also taken into another study, of T cells of mothers and their children.

Source material: blood. Receptors originate from a boy between 10 and 17 years old in good health.

This clonotype was seen more than once but under ten times. J is TRBJ1-2 and V is TRBV29-1; D remains ambiguous. The V end was cut by 2 bases, the J end by 8 bases, with 12 bases between. The CDR3 loop spans 12 amino acids. From germline, CDR1 is SQVTM and CDR2 ANQGSEA. This CDR3 is CSVELGDLGYTF. The DNA of the CDR3 is TGCAGCGTTGAATTGGGCGACTTAGGCTACACCTTC. Full variable domain (outside the CDR3, taken from reference TRBV29-1 and TRBJ1-2): SAVISQKPSRDICQRGTSLTIQCQVDSQVTMMFWYRQQPGQSLTLIATANQGSEATYESGFVIDKFPISRPNLTFSTLTVSNMSPEDSSIYLCSVELGDLGYTFGSGTRLTVV.

The rearrangement joins TRBV5-1 to TRBJ2-5; 12 bases match TRBD2. This CDR3 spans 15 amino acids. Germline CDR1 is SGHRS and CDR2 is YFSETQ. J lost 3 bases, V lost 2 bases, and 2 bases had no gene match. The CDR3 DNA is TGCGCCAGCAGCTTAGCTAGCGGGAGGGAAGAGACCCAGTACTTC. Protein sequence: CASSLASGREETQYF.

The chain recombines TRBV18 with TRBJ2-3, with D tentatively TRBD1 (5 bases). There are 13 residues in the CDR3. The V gene's germline CDR1 is KGHSH and CDR2 LQKENI. The V and J ends lost 3 bases and 11 bases respectively, with 15 bases between them. The CDR3 bases are TGTGCCAGCTCACCTGGACACTCCAGTTGGCAGTATTTT. Translating it yields CASSPGHSSWQYF.

The chain couples TRBV6-2 or TRBV6-3 to TRBJ1-2; 10 positions match TRBD1. The V and J ends lost 5 bases and 4 bases, in that order; junction bases with no gene match: 7. The CDR3 contains 15 residues. Germline V gives CDR1 MNHEY, CDR2 SVGEGT. DNA for the CDR3: TGTGCCAGCAGTCCACCGGGACAGGGGTTCTATGGCTACACCTTC. Residues: CASSPPGQGFYGYTF.

The rearrangement uses TRBV20-1 and TRBJ2-5; TRBD2 matches 9 bases. Germline loops: CDR1 DFQATT, CDR2 SNEGSKA (reference sequence). This CDR3 region has 16 residues. V trimming: 3 bases; J trimming: 5 bases; junction bases outside the gene matches: 13. The CDR3 nucleotides are TGCAGTGCTAGGGACCCGGGACTAGCCCATGACGAGACCCAGTACTTC. Translating it yields CSARDPGLAHDETQYF.

In this sample, this clonotype turned up many times. This rearrangement joins TRBV6-5 to TRBJ2-3, with D maybe TRBD1 (6 bases). The CDR3 length is 14 residues. CDR1 MNHEY and CDR2 SVGAGI come from the germline V gene. Trimming cost V 5 bases and J 0 bases, with 9 bases left between them. In DNA, the CDR3 is TGTGCCAGCAGTAGTGGGGGCAGCACAGATACGCAGTATTTT. This gives the protein CASSSGGSTDTQYF.

This clonotype was recorded a few times. The V gene is TRBV21-1, the J gene TRBJ2-5; the table's D call TRBD1 went unverified against the DNA. TRBV21-1 represents a pseudogene. The CDR3 totals 13 residues. In DNA form, the CDR3 reads TGTGCCGGAACCCCGGGTCCACAAGAGACCCAGTACTTC. Its protein is CAGTPGPQETQYF.

This clonotype was counted only a few times. V gene TRBV29-1 combines with J gene TRBJ1-1; D is possibly TRBD1 (6 bases). Germline lookup yields CDR1 SQVTM and CDR2 ANQGSEA. V lost 4 bases to trimming and J lost 4 bases, with 16 bases between them. The CDR3 totals 14 residues. CDR3 sequence reads: CSVGMTGSSTEAFF. Here the CDR3 DNA reads TGCAGCGTTGGGATGACAGGCTCTTCCACTGAAGCTTTCTTT.

This clonotype was seen only a few times. The V and J genes are TRBV12-3 or TRBV12-4 and TRBJ2-7; D may be TRBD1 (6 bases). Trimming left V 5 bases short and J 3 bases short, with 11 bases between. This CDR3 region has 13 residues. CDR3 in amino acids: CASSPEGDYEQYF. The CDR3 DNA sequence: TGTGCCAGCAGTCCTGAGGGGGACTACGAGCAGTACTTC.